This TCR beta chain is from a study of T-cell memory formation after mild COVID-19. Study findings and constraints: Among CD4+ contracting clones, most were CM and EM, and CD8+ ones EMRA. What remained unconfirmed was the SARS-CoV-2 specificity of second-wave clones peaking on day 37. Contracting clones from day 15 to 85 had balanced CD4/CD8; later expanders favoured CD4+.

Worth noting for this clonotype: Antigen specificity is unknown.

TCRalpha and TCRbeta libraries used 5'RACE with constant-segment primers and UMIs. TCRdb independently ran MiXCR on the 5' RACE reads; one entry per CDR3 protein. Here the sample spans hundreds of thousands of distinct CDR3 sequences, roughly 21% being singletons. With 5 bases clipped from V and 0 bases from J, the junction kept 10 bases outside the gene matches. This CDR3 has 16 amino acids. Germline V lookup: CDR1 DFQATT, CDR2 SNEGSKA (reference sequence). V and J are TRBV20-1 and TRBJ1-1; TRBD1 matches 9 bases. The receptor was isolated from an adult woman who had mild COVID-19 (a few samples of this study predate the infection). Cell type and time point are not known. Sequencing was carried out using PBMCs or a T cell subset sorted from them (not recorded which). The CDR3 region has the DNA TGCAGTGCTGGATCGACAGGGGGTAAAATGAACACTGAAGCTTTCTTT. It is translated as CSAGSTGGKMNTEAFF.